These T cell receptor beta chains were read from a single sample in a study of siplizumab effects on memory and regulatory T cells. TCRdb keeps only in-frame clones here, not all; method: immunoSEQ multiplex PCR. The sample holds tens of thousands of clones, less than 90% seen once. Material for sequencing was memory CD4+ T cells sorted from blood. The receptor source for this set is a human donor in good health. CDR3s include the opening cysteine and the closing phenylalanine or tryptophan. The D gene is left open where the match is weak. Clone size appears in some rows only: once, few, many, or a class for an expanded clone.

J gene,clone size,D gene,CDR3 length,V gene,CDR3 protein,CDR3 DNA
TRBJ2-7,NA,NA,14,TRBV6-5,CASSADRISYEQYF,TGTGCCAGCAGTGCTGACAGGATATCCTACGAGCAGTACTTC
TRBJ1-1,NA,NA,13,TRBV15,CATSRQPGAEAFF,TGTGCCACCAGCAGACAACCCGGGGCTGAAGCTTTCTTT
TRBJ1-5,NA,NA,14,TRBV4-1,CASSKGDSQWPQHF,TGCGCCAGCAGTAAGGGGGACTCCCAATGGCCCCAGCATTTT
TRBJ2-7,NA,TRBD1,16,TRBV7-2,CASSLAGQGVGYEQYF,TGTGCCAGCAGCTTAGCGGGGCAGGGGGTCGGCTACGAGCAGTACTTC
TRBJ1-1,NA,TRBD1,14,TRBV19,CASSIVQGVAEAFF,TGTGCCAGTAGTATCGTCCAGGGGGTTGCAGAAGCTTTCTTT
TRBJ2-5,NA,NA,13,TRBV2,CAGRGESAETQYF,TGTGCCGGACGTGGGGAGTCGGCCGAGACCCAGTACTTC
TRBJ2-3,NA,NA,13,TRBV25-1,CASRKADTDTQYF,TGTGCCAGCAGGAAGGCAGACACAGATACGCAGTATTTT
TRBJ1-4,NA,NA,14,TRBV5-4,CASSLMGTNEKLFF,TGTGCCAGCAGCTTGATGGGGACTAATGAAAAACTGTTTTTT
TRBJ2-5,NA,TRBD2,13,TRBV25-1,CASGLAGTETQYF,TGTGCCAGTGGACTAGCGGGGACGGAGACCCAGTACTTC
TRBJ2-3,NA,NA,16,TRBV4-1,CASSPGVGRYTDTQYF,TGCGCCAGCAGCCCCGGGGTTGGGAGATACACAGATACGCAGTATTTT
TRBJ2-4,NA,NA,14,TRBV12-5,CASGSGIAKNIQYF,TGTGCTAGTGGTTCCGGAATAGCCAAAAACATTCAGTACTTC
TRBJ2-7,once,NA,16,TRBV4-1,CASSQETVRLGDEQYF,TGCGCCAGCAGCCAAGAAACGGTCCGCCTCGGGGACGAGCAGTACTTC
TRBJ1-1,NA,NA,14,TRBV5-1,CASSLVGAREEAFF,TGCGCCAGCAGCTTGGTTGGGGCGCGGGAGGAAGCTTTCTTT
TRBJ1-2,NA,NA,14,TRBV12-5,CASGLVQSGTGYTF,TGTGCTAGTGGTTTGGTACAGTCGGGTACTGGCTACACCTTC
TRBJ2-1,NA,TRBD1,13,TRBV5-6,CASSRQGADEQFF,TGTGCCAGCAGCCGACAGGGGGCCGATGAGCAGTTCTTC
TRBJ2-3,NA,NA,13,TRBV4-2,CASSQEVGDTQYF,TGTGCCAGCAGCCAAGAGGTGGGAGATACGCAGTATTTT
TRBJ2-7,NA,NA,14,TRBV7-7,CASSLYTQDYEQYF,TGTGCCAGCAGCTTATATACACAGGACTACGAGCAGTACTTC
TRBJ2-2,NA,NA,14,TRBV19,CASIWRGNTGELFF,TGTGCCAGTATTTGGCGGGGAAACACCGGGGAGCTGTTTTTT
TRBJ1-1,NA,NA,13,TRBV6-1,CASSGRRYTEAFF,TGTGCCAGCAGTGGGCGACGGTACACTGAAGCTTTCTTT
TRBJ1-2,once,NA,13,TRBV10-3,CAISGGTNYGYTF,TGTGCCATCTCCGGAGGGACTAACTATGGCTACACCTTC
TRBJ2-5,NA,TRBD2,17,TRBV5-8,CASSRFGAGASGETQYF,TGTGCCAGCAGCCGCTTTGGCGCGGGAGCGTCGGGGGAGACCCAGTACTTC
TRBJ1-3,NA,NA,14,TRBV6-6,CASSYTSSGNTIYF,TGTGCCAGCAGTTACACGTCCTCTGGAAACACCATATATTTT
TRBJ2-3,NA,NA,13,TRBV6-5,CASSYLSTDTQYF,TGTGCCAGCAGTTATTTGAGCACAGATACGCAGTATTTT
TRBJ1-6,NA,NA,13,TRBV11-2,CASVGKYNSPLHF,TGTGCCAGTGTGGGGAAATATAATTCACCCCTCCACTTT
TRBJ2-7,NA,NA,14,TRBV5-4,CASSLNRRGYEQYF,TGTGCCAGCAGCTTGAACCGGAGGGGCTACGAGCAGTACTTC
TRBJ2-1,NA,NA,17,TRBV7-2,CASSLMGGASSYNEQFF,TGTGCCAGCAGCTTAATGGGCGGGGCAAGCTCCTACAATGAGCAGTTCTTC
TRBJ1-2,NA,TRBD1,12,TRBV11-2,CASSLRQGGYTF,TGTGCCAGCAGCTTGAGACAGGGAGGCTACACCTTC
TRBJ2-3,NA,NA,16,TRBV27,CASTGGIAPSTDTQYF,TGTGCCAGCACCGGGGGTATAGCCCCTAGCACAGATACGCAGTATTTT
TRBJ1-6,NA,TRBD1,14,TRBV10-3,CAISEGQGNSPLHF,TGTGCCATCAGTGAGGGACAGGGAAATTCACCCCTCCACTTT
TRBJ1-2,NA,NA,15,TRBV6-5,CASRNSRGGEDGYTF,TGTGCCAGCCGAAACTCTCGGGGAGGGGAGGATGGCTACACCTTC
TRBJ2-1,once,TRBD2,19,TRBV2,CASSSASRSLAGPDNEQFF,TGTGCCAGCAGTTCCGCCAGTCGGTCGCTAGCGGGGCCTGACAATGAGCAGTTCTTC
TRBJ1-2,many,NA,13,TRBV28,CASSLTTGWGYTF,TGTGCCAGCAGTTTAACCACCGGTTGGGGCTACACCTTC
TRBJ1-6,NA,NA,13,TRBV9,CASTNSDGSPLHF,TGTGCCAGCACCAATTCTGACGGTTCACCCCTCCACTTT
TRBJ2-1,NA,TRBD1,15,TRBV7-3,CASSYTGASYNEQFF,TGTGCCAGCAGCTACACAGGGGCCTCCTACAATGAGCAGTTCTTC
TRBJ1-1,NA,NA,15,TRBV5-4,CASSPLVGENTEAFF,TGTGCCAGCAGCCCCCTGGTGGGAGAGAACACTGAAGCTTTCTTT
TRBJ1-5,few,TRBD1,15,TRBV28,CASSFPSGGNQPQHF,TGTGCCAGCAGTTTCCCCTCAGGGGGTAATCAGCCCCAGCATTTT